The 12 T cell receptor beta chains reported below all come from one sample, sequenced in a study of blood T cell repertoires in COVID-19. Clones were read by immunoSEQ multiplex PCR, and TCRdb kept only the in-frame ones, dropping some. The sample holds 230,000 or so clones, 80% to 85% seen once. Input material: peripheral blood. Receptors were obtained from a man aged 50 to 59 with active or convalescent COVID-19.

The V and J genes are TRBV28 and TRBJ2-1; TRBD1 matches at 8 bases. The germline V gene encodes CDR1 MDHEN and CDR2 SYDVKM. The CDR3 is made up of 14 amino acids. V trimming: 7 bases; J trimming: 3 bases; junction bases outside the gene matches: 5. CDR3 amino acids: CASKTQGVYNEQFF. Here the CDR3 DNA reads TGTGCCAGCAAAACACAGGGGGTCTACAATGAGCAGTTCTTC.

The chain links TRBV9 to TRBJ2-7; the D gene is possibly TRBD1 (6 bases). The germline V and J ends were trimmed by 4 bases and 2 bases, with 16 bases remaining between them. The germline gives CDR1 SGDLS, CDR2 YYNGEE. The CDR3 runs 15 residues. The CDR3 region has the DNA TGTGCCAGCAGCCCCCACCGTACAGGGCCCTACGAGCAGTACTTC. Its translation: CASSPHRTGPYEQYF. Supplemented by reference TRBV9 and TRBJ2-7, the full variable domain reads DSGVTQTPKHLITATGQRVTLRCSPRSGDLSVYWYQQSLDQGLQFLIQYYNGEERAKGNILERFSAQQFPDLHSELNLSSLELGDSALYFCASSPHRTGPYEQYFGPGTRLTVT.

The rearrangement uses TRBV13 and TRBJ2-3; 9 bases map to TRBD1. The CDR3 is made up of 17 amino acids. The germline V gene has CDR1 PRHDT and CDR2 FYEKMQ (reference sequence). The junction had 15 bases not matched to a gene; V was cut back by 4 bases and J by 7 bases. CDR3 sequence: CASSSAPWDRERNTQYF. The CDR3 nucleotides are TGTGCCAGCAGCTCCGCACCTTGGGACAGGGAAAGAAATACGCAGTATTTT.

The CDR3 reads CSVDEPDYGYTF. The CDR3 coding sequence is TGCAGCGTTGACGAGCCGGACTATGGCTACACCTTC. The chain carries TRBV29-1 and TRBJ1-2; D gene unclear. Germline CDR1 and CDR2: SQVTM and ANQGSEA. V dropped 3 bases and J dropped 3 bases, with 8 bases sitting between them. There are 12 residues in the CDR3. Combining the CDR3 with reference TRBV29-1 and TRBJ1-2 gives the whole variable domain SAVISQKPSRDICQRGTSLTIQCQVDSQVTMMFWYRQQPGQSLTLIATANQGSEATYESGFVIDKFPISRPNLTFSTLTVSNMSPEDSSIYLCSVDEPDYGYTFGSGTRLTVV.

The DNA of the CDR3 is TGTGCCAGCAGCGCTTTAGTTGGGGCCCAAGAGACCCAGTACTTC. It codes for CASSALVGAQETQYF. The gene calls are TRBV7-9 and TRBJ2-5, with D possibly TRBD1 on 5 matching bases. The CDR3 runs 15 residues. The V end lost 5 bases, the J end lost 1 base, and 14 bases lay between the germline ends. Germline CDR1 SEHNR, CDR2 FQNEAQ (reference sequence). Variable domain in full (rest from reference TRBV7-9 and TRBJ2-5): DTGVSQNPRHKITKRGQNVTFRCDPISEHNRLYWYRQTLGQGPEFLTYFQNEAQLEKSRLLSDRFSAERPKGSFSTLEIQRTEQGDSAMYLCASSALVGAQETQYFGPGTRLLVL.

The V and J genes are TRBV12-3 or TRBV12-4 and TRBJ2-3; D gene ambiguous. There are 12 residues in the CDR3. V gave up 3 bases and J gave up 5 bases, with 6 bases separating them. In DNA form, the CDR3 reads TGTGCCAGCAGTTTCCCCCTAGATACGCAGTATTTT. Translation gives CASSFPLDTQYF.

CDR3 sequence reads: CASRGQGARPDTEAFF. The CDR3 DNA is TGTGCCAGCAGGGGGCAGGGGGCTAGGCCGGACACTGAAGCTTTCTTT. The genes are TRBV28 and TRBJ1-1, with TRBD1 matching over 8 bases. The CDR3 runs to 16 residues. Germline V gene lookup returns CDR1 MDHEN and CDR2 SYDVKM. The V gene end was trimmed by 6 bases and the J gene end by 3 bases; junction bases not matched to a gene: 12.

Written as DNA, the CDR3 is TGTGCCAGCAGCCTAATAGCGGGGGCCCGCAATGAGCAGTTCTTC. It codes for CASSLIAGARNEQFF. The rearrangement links TRBV7-3 to TRBJ2-1; TRBD2 matches at 9 bases. The CDR3 runs to 15 residues. Germline-derived CDR1 and CDR2 are SGHTA and FQGTGA. J lost 6 bases, V lost 5 bases, and 8 bases had no gene match. The variable domain in full, completed from reference TRBV7-3 and TRBJ2-1, reads GAGVSQTPSNKVTEKGKYVELRCDPISGHTALYWYRQSLGQGPEFLIYFQGTGAADDSGLPNDRFFAVRPEGSVSTLKIQRTERGDSAVYLCASSLIAGARNEQFFGPGTRLTVL.

This clone has a handful of counts. The chain links TRBV7-2 to TRBJ1-4; 10 nucleotides align to TRBD1. This CDR3 comprises 17 residues. Germline V gene data show CDR1 as SGHTA and CDR2 as FQGNSA. V shed 2 bases and J 7 bases; nucleotides not matched to a gene: 10. The DNA for the CDR3 is TGTGCCAGCAGCTTAATGCGACAGGGGGCCAGGCTTGAAAAACTGTTTTTT. Translation gives CASSLMRQGARLEKLFF.

This clone has just one count. The chain has TRBV7-2 and TRBJ1-1; 9 bases fit TRBD1. CDR1 is SGHTA and CDR2 is FQGNSA in the germline V gene. The CDR3 runs 14 residues. The J segment lost 1 base and the V segment lost 6 bases, leaving 3 bases of the junction unmatched. CDR3 DNA: TGTGCCAGCAGAGGGGGACAGGGGAACACTGAAGCTTTCTTT. It encodes CASRGGQGNTEAFF.

V and J are TRBV4-3 and TRBJ2-1, with TRBD1 matching 9 bases. CDR3 size: 16 residues. The junction had 4 bases not matched to a gene; V was cut back by 4 bases and J by 0 bases. Germline CDR1 LGHNA, CDR2 YSLEER. CDR3 sequence (DNA): TGCGCCAGCAGCCTCGGGACAGGGAGCTCCTACAATGAGCAGTTCTTC. Its protein is CASSLGTGSSYNEQFF.

V is TRBV3-1 (or the pseudogene TRBV3-2) and J is TRBJ1-6, with 12 bases matching TRBD1. V was clipped by 4 bases and J by 10 bases; unmatched bases: 5. CDR1 is LGHDT and CDR2 is YNNKEL in the germline V gene (reference sequence). The CDR3 spans 15 residues. The CDR3 spells CASSLGTGGGSPLHF. CDR3 coding DNA: TGTGCCAGCAGCCTCGGGACAGGGGGCGGGTCACCCCTCCACTTT.